These T cell receptor beta chains were read from a single sample in a study of cytomegalovirus exposure and HLA in healthy donors. The table came from immunoSEQ multiplex PCR; TCRdb's copy has only in-frame clones and leaves some out. The profile shows hundreds of thousands of clones, 75% to 90% of them singletons. What was sequenced was PBMCs. Every receptor here comes from a young woman in good health and CMV-seronegative. Both conserved end residues are part of each CDR3. The D gene is left open where the match is weak. The size of a clone is reported for some rows only, either as once, few or many, or as a class for expanded clones.

size,J,V,D,DNA,CDR3
.,TRBJ2-5,TRBV28,.,TGTGCCAGCAGTACCCTCCCTGGGGGCTACGACTTC,CASSTLPGGYDF
.,TRBJ1-2,TRBV2,TRBD1,TGTGCCAGCACCGGGACAGGGAGGTACACCTTC,CASTGTGRYTF
once,TRBJ2-5,TRBV4-1,.,TGCGCCAGCAGCCTCGGGACTCCTCGACAAGAGACCCAGTACTTC,CASSLGTPRQETQYF
.,TRBJ2-5,TRBV7-9,.,TGTGCCAGCAGCCCGGCTGACACCAAAACAAACACACAAGAGACCCAGTACTTC,CASSPADTKTNTQETQYF
.,TRBJ1-1,TRBV19,.,TGTGCCAGTAGTGACTCGGGGGGGAACACTGAAGCTTTCTTT,CASSDSGGNTEAFF
.,TRBJ2-7,TRBV28,TRBD1,TGTGCCAGCAGTCTTCCGGGACAGGGGTCATACGAGCAGTACTTC,CASSLPGQGSYEQYF
.,TRBJ2-3,TRBV2,.,TGTGCCAGCAGAGCACAGGCTAGCACAGATACGCAGTATTTT,CASRAQASTDTQYF
.,TRBJ2-3,TRBV6-5,TRBD2,TGTGCCAGCAGTTTTATTAGCGGGGCCACAGATACGCAGTATTTT,CASSFISGATDTQYF
.,TRBJ2-7,TRBV15,.,TGTGCCACCCGGGATTCCAGCTCCTACGAGCAGTACTTC,CATRDSSSYEQYF
.,TRBJ2-1,TRBV18,TRBD1,TGTGCCAGCTCACAACGGACAGGGGGCTCCTACAATGAGCAGTTCTTC,CASSQRTGGSYNEQFF
.,TRBJ2-7,TRBV19,TRBD1,TGTGCCAGTAGTATAAGGGGGCAAGAGCAGTACTTC,CASSIRGQEQYF
.,TRBJ1-2,TRBV2,.,TGTGCCAGCAGTGAATACGGGGGGAACTATGGCTACACCTTC,CASSEYGGNYGYTF
.,TRBJ2-3,TRBV28,TRBD2,TGTGCCAGCAGTTTGGGTAGCGGGGGGCCGGGGGATACGCAGTATTTT,CASSLGSGGPGDTQYF
.,TRBJ2-7,TRBV7-2,.,TGTGCCAGCAGCTTAGAAAGTTGGGCGGGCGAGCAGTACTTC,CASSLESWAGEQYF
once,TRBJ1-1,TRBV9,TRBD1,TGTGCCAGCAGCGAGGACAGGGAAATCACTGAAGCTTTCTTT,CASSEDREITEAFF
.,TRBJ2-7,TRBV4-1,TRBD2,TGCGCCAGCAGCCAAGAGCCAGCGGGAGCCCCCTCCTACGAGCAGTACTTC,CASSQEPAGAPSYEQYF
.,TRBJ1-1,TRBV6-1,TRBD1,TGTGCCAGCAGTGAAACAGGGGGTCCCACTGAAGCTTTCTTT,CASSETGGPTEAFF
.,TRBJ1-5,TRBV2,TRBD1,TGTGCCAGCAGTGAGGTGGACAGGGTTAGCAATCAGCCCCAGCATTTT,CASSEVDRVSNQPQHF
.,TRBJ2-7,TRBV7-6,TRBD1,TGTGCCAGCAGCTTAACGGGACAGCACTACGAGCAGTACTTC,CASSLTGQHYEQYF
.,TRBJ1-2,TRBV29-1,TRBD1,TGCAGCGCCGAGGAGAGGACAGGGATTACCTATGGCTACACCTTC,CSAEERTGITYGYTF
.,TRBJ1-2,TRBV30,.,TGTGCCTGGAGTTATACGGGGGGCCGCCCCTATGGCTACACCTTC,CAWSYTGGRPYGYTF
.,TRBJ2-3,TRBV28,.,TGTGCCAGCATGAGGCCCCGCCGGGATACGCAGTATTTT,CASMRPRRDTQYF
.,TRBJ2-7,TRBV7-2,TRBD2,TGTGCCAGCAGCTACCCGACTAGCGGGGGAAGGGGGGAGCAGTACTTC,CASSYPTSGGRGEQYF
.,TRBJ2-2,TRBV5-8,TRBD2,TGTGCCAGCAGCACCCCGACTAGCGGGAGGGCCCGGGGCACCGGGGAGCTGTTTTTT,CASSTPTSGRARGTGELFF
.,TRBJ1-1,TRBV6-4,TRBD1,TGTGCCAGCAGAGGGACAGGGAAGATGAACACTGAAGCTTTCTTT,CASRGTGKMNTEAFF
.,TRBJ1-1,TRBV13,.,TGTGCCAGCAGCTTAGCAGGCAGCGGGTACACTGAAGCTTTCTTT,CASSLAGSGYTEAFF